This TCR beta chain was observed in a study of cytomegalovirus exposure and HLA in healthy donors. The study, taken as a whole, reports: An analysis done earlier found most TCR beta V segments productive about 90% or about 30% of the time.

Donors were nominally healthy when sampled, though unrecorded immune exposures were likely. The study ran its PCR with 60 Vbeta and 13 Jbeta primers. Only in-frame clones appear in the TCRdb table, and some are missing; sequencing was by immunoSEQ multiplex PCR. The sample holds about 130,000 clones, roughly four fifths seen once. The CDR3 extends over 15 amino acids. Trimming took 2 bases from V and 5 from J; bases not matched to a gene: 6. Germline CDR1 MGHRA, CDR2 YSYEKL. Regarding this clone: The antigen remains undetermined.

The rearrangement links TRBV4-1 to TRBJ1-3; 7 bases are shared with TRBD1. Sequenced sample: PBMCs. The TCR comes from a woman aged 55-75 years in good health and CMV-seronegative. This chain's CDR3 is CASSQPTGIRNTIYF. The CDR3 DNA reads TGCGCCAGCAGCCAACCGACAGGGATAAGAAACACCATATATTTT.